The present entry profiles one T cell receptor (beta chain) with its context. This clone has more than one count but fewer than ten. Its antigen is not yet known. No base quality information exists; no much larger clone differs at one position. Spanning cysteine to phenylalanine, the CDR3 consists of 13 amino acids. The kept DNA is CDR3 alone, 39 bases in frame from the first base. The germline V gene gives CDR1 as MDHEN and CDR2 as SYDVKM. V lost 8 bases and J lost 7 bases, and the count of bases not matched to a germline gene is 10. The entire amount of isolated RNA was reverse transcribed using the High Capacity cDNA Reverse Transcription Kit, so the sequenced TCRB transcripts were expressed ones. Deep immunoSEQ sequencing was applied to naive, central memory and regulatory T cell samples, giving an average of roughly 3.5 million total reads per sample. Sorted cells were lysed in RLT buffer, and RNA was extracted using DNase-treated RNeasy Micro or Mini kits according to cell number. Each cell subset was processed separately to prevent cross-contamination, with patient and healthy donor samples processed together. The immunoSEQ multiplex PCR was used to amplify TCRB sequences from cDNA, yielding 87-bp fragments that span the CDR3 region. Sequencing of the amplicons was performed on the Illumina HiSeq platform. In the paper's pipeline: PCR bias was corrected computationally using synthetic template baselines, and reads within Hamming distance 2 were collapsed, with unmergeable singletons discarded. Reads were aligned to IMGT to assign V, D and J genes, CDR3 length, and insertions or deletions at six rearrangement sites. Within each subset, clonotype counts were normalized to sorted cell number, and only after that were true diversity and Gini coefficients computed with the tcR R package. The overlap coefficient, calculated on TCRB nucleotide sequences, was used to quantify repertoire sharing. In TCRdb, the immuneACCESS table is reduced to in-frame sequences with V and J assigned. These tables do not hold every clone; where another copy was compared, an unresolved V gene accounts for under half, and the others remain unexplained. That table gives V, J and clone size, and the DNA gave D and trimming. The sample table contains some 44,000 clones; only one count was recorded for 51% of them. The ten largest clones represent more than 2% of the sample.

This sample is drawn from a study of beta chain features in type 1 diabetes (dated 2018 in TCRdb). General notes on the study: Patients and healthy donors did not differ in mean age, gender distribution, total cell number or subset yield. A total of about 100,000,000 sorted cells were examined across all samples, and RNA yield correlated strongly with the number of cells per subset. The study compared the TCRB repertoires of sorted circulating CD4+ T cell subsets in recently diagnosed type 1 diabetes patients with those in matched healthy donors. Regulatory and stem cell-like memory subsets were isolated from only 8 patients and roughly eight healthy donors, whereas naive and central memory subsets came from all 28 donors. On the study overall, not on this receptor specifically: HLA sub-analyses involved small numbers of individuals, so any influence of HLA type on TCRB rearrangement remained unresolved. Naive, central memory and regulatory TCRB repertoires appeared more similar among patients than among healthy donors. PCR may preferentially amplify shorter templates, but because patient and control samples were amplified and corrected together, any resulting skew would affect both groups equally. A moderate but significant shortening of TCRB CDR3 length was observed in type 1 diabetes patients in all four CD4+ subsets. At VDJ recombination sites, patients with type 1 diabetes made fewer insertions and deleted more nucleotides, a pattern implying thymic rearrangement abnormalities. Because cDNA was sequenced instead of genomic DNA, activated cells with high expression could be over-represented, although the groups did not differ in activation or CD3 levels.

From each donor, a single peripheral blood sample of around 120 mL on average was drawn into heparinised tubes. Naive, central memory, regulatory and stem cell-like memory CD4+ T cells were sorted on a BD FACSAria II using a panel including CD45RO, CCR7, CD25, CD127, CD95 and CD27. Every sorted population had a purity above 98%. Right away, PBMCs were isolated by Lymphoprep density gradient centrifugation and were stained directly, with no culture step. So that batch effects would be minimized, each experiment stained and sorted samples in pairs, pairing one healthy donor with one patient. Sequenced sample: Tregs from blood. The sample's cell subset or site label is to be understood as: regulatory CD4+ T cells. This clonotype was sampled from a woman between 18 and 30 years old in good health. The V gene is TRBV28 and the J gene is TRBJ2-7; the junction holds 8 bases that match TRBD1. CDR3 reads: CASGGQGHFEQYF. The bases read TGTGCCAGCGGCGGACAGGGACATTTTGAGCAGTACTTC.